The T cell receptor (beta chain) described here comes from a study of T-cell reconstitution after alpha-beta-depleted transplantation in children. This clonotype was seen ten or more times. Trimming removed 3 bases at V and 13 bases at J, with 16 bases between. Germline V gene data show CDR1 as MNHNS and CDR2 as SASEGT. This CDR3 comprises 13 residues. A library of TCRbeta sequences, prepared with unique molecular identifiers, was generated. One entry per CDR3 protein results from TCRdb running MiXCR on the PCR reads. Counted here are 440,000 or so distinct CDR3 sequences, approximately 10% occurring once; the ten biggest clones make up about 5%.

The gene calls are TRBV6-1 and TRBJ2-1; tentative D call: TRBD1 (6 bases). The clonotype was recovered from a human donor who donated a stem cell graft to a child with acute myeloid leukemia. Sequenced here: PBMCs from the stem cell graft donor, sampled from the stem cell graft. The CDR3 region is CASSEKGDRPQFF. CDR3 nucleotide sequence: TGTGCCAGCAGTGAGAAGGGGGACCGACCACAGTTCTTC.